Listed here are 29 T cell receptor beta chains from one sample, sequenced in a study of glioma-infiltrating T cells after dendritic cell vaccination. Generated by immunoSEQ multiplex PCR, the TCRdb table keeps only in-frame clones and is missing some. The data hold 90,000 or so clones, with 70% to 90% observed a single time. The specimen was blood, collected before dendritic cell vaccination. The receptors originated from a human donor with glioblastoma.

The CDR3 bases are TGTGCCAGCAGTTACTCTTACGGGGTGGGTGAAAAACTGTTTTTT. As protein: CASSYSYGVGEKLFF. This sequence joins TRBV6-5 and TRBJ1-4; D uncertain. V was trimmed by 0 bases and J by 7 bases, leaving 12 bases between them. This CDR3 has 15 amino acids. Germline V gene lookup returns CDR1 MNHEY and CDR2 SVGAGI.

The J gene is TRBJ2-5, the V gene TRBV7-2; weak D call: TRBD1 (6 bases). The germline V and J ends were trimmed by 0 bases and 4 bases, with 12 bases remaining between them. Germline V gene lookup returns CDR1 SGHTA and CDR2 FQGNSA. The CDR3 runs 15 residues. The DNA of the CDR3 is TGTGCCAGCAGCTTAGCGGTCAGGGGCCCAGAGACCCAGTACTTC. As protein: CASSLAVRGPETQYF.

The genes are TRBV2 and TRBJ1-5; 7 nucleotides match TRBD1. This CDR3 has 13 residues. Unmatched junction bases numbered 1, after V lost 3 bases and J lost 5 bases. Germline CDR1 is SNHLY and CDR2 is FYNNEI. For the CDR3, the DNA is TGTGCCAGCAGTGACGACAGGGATCAGCCCCAGCATTTT. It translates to CASSDDRDQPQHF. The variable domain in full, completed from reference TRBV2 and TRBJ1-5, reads EPEVTQTPSHQVTQMGQEVILRCVPISNHLYFYWYRQILGQKVEFLVSFYNNEISEKSEIFDDQFSVERPDGSNFTLKIRSTKLEDSAMYFCASSDDRDQPQHFGDGTRLSIL.

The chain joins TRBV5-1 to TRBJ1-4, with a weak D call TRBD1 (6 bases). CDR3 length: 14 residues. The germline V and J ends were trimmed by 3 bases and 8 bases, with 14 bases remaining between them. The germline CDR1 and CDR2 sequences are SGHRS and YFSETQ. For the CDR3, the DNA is TGCGCCAGCAGCTCGACAGGTCAGGAAGAAAAACTGTTTTTT. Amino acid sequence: CASSSTGQEEKLFF.

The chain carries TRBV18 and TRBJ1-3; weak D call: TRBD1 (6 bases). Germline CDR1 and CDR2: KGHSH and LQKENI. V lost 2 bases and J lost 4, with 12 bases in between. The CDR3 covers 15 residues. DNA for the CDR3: TGTGCCAGCTCACCAGTAGCAGGGGAAGGAAACACCATATATTTT. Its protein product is CASSPVAGEGNTIYF. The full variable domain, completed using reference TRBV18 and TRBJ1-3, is NAGVMQNPRHLVRRRGQEARLRCSPMKGHSHVYWYRQLPEEGLKFMVYLQKENIIDESGMPKERFSAEFPKEGPSILRIQQVVRGDSAAYFCASSPVAGEGNTIYFGEGSWLTVV.

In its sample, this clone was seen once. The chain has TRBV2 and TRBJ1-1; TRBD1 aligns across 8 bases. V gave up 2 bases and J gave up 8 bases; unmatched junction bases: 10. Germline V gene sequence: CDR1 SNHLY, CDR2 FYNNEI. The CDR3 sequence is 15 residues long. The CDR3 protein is CASSELQGDLSEAFF. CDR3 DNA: TGTGCCAGCAGTGAACTACAGGGGGACTTGAGCGAAGCTTTCTTT.

The CDR3 loop is CACLQGDRGGELFF. DNA of the CDR3: TGTGCCTGCCTACAGGGGGATCGGGGCGGGGAGCTGTTTTTT. The chain is built from TRBV5-5 and TRBJ2-2; 8 bases align to TRBD1. There are 14 residues in the CDR3. Germline loops: CDR1 SGHKS, CDR2 YYEKEE (reference sequence). The V segment lost 10 bases and the J segment 7 bases; nucleotides outside the gene matches: 12. Full variable domain (missing parts from reference TRBV5-5 and TRBJ2-2): DAGVTQSPTHLIKTRGQQVTLRCSPISGHKSVSWYQQVLGQGPQFIFQYYEKEERGRGNFPDRFSARQFPNYSSELNVNALLLGDSALYLCACLQGDRGGELFFGEGSRLTVL.

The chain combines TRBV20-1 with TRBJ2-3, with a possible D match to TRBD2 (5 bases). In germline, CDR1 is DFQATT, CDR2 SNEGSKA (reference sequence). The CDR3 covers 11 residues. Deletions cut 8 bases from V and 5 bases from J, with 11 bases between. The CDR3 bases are TGCAGTACAACTAGTGGAGATACGCAGTATTTT. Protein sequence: CSTTSGDTQYF.

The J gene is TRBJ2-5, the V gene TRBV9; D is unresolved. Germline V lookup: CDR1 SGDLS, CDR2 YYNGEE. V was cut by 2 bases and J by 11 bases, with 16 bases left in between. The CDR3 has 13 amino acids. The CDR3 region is CASSVSGLEEQYF. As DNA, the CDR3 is TGTGCCAGCAGCGTGTCGGGTTTAGAAGAGCAGTACTTC.

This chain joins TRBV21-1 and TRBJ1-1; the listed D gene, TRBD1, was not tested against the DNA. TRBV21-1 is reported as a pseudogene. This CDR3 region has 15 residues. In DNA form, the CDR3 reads TGTGCCACCAGGGACAGGGGGCGAGGGAACACTGAAGCTTTCTTT. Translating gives CATRDRGRGNTEAFF.

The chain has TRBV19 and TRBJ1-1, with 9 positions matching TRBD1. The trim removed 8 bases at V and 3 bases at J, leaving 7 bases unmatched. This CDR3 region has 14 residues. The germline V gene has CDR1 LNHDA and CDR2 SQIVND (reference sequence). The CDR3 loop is CASRGQGYDTEAFF. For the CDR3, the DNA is TGTGCCAGTCGGGGACAGGGATACGACACTGAAGCTTTCTTT.

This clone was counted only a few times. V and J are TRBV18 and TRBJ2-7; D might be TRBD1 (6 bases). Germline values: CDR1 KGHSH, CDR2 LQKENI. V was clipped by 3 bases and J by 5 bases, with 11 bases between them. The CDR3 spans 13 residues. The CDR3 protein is CASSPKQGNEQYF. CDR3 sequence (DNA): TGTGCCAGCTCACCCAAACAGGGTAACGAGCAGTACTTC.

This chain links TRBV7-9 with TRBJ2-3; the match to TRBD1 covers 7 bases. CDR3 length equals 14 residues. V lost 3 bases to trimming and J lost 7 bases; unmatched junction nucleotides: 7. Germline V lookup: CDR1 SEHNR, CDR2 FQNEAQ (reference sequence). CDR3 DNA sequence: TGTGCCAGCAGCTTGACAGGGATCCCTAATACGCAGTATTTT. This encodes CASSLTGIPNTQYF. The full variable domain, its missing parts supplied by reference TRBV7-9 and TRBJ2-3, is DTGVSQNPRHKITKRGQNVTFRCDPISEHNRLYWYRQTLGQGPEFLTYFQNEAQLEKSRLLSDRFSAERPKGSFSTLEIQRTEQGDSAMYLCASSLTGIPNTQYFGPGTRLTVL.

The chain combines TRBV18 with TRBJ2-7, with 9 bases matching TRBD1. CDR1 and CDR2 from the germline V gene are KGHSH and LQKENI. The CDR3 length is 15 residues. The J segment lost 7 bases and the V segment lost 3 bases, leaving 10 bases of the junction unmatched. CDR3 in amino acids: CASSPSGTGIGEQYF. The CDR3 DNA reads TGTGCCAGCTCACCGTCCGGGACAGGGATTGGAGAGCAGTACTTC.

The CDR3 protein is CASSLQGGVVNEQFF. For the CDR3, the DNA is TGCGCCAGCAGCTTGCAGGGGGGTGTCGTGAATGAGCAGTTCTTC. This chain joins TRBV5-1 and TRBJ2-1; D is perhaps TRBD1 (7 bases). The germline gives CDR1 SGHRS, CDR2 YFSETQ. The CDR3 is 15 residues long. Trimming stripped 1 base from V and 7 bases from J, with 15 bases between.

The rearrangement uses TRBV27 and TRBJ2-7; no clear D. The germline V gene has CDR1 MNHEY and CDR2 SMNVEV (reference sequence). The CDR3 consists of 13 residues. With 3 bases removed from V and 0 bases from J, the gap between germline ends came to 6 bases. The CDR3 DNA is TGTGCCAGCAGTTTGCGGATCTCCTACGAGCAGTACTTC. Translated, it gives CASSLRISYEQYF.

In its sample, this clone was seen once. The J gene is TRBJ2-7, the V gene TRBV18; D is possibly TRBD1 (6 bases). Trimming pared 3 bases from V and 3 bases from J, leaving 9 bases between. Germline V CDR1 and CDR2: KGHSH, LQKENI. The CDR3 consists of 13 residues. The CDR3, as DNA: TGTGCCAGCTCACCTTTACAGGGCTACGAGCAGTACTTC. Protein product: CASSPLQGYEQYF.

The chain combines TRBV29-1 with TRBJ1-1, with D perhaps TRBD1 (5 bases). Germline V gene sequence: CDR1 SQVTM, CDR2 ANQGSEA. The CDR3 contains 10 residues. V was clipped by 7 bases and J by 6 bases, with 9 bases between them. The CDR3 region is CSAGKAEAFF. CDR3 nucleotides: TGCAGCGCAGGGAAGGCTGAAGCTTTCTTT.

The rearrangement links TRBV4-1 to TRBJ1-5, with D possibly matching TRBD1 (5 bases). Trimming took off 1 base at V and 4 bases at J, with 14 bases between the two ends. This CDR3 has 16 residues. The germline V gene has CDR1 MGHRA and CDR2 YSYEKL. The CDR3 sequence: CASSQVTAARNQPQHF. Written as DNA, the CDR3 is TGCGCCAGCAGCCAAGTGACAGCCGCCCGGAATCAGCCCCAGCATTTT.

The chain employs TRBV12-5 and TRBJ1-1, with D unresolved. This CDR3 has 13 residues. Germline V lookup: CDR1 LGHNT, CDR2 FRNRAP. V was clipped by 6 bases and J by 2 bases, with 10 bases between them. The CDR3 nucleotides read TGTGCTAGTGGATTGCCCTATAACACTGAAGCTTTCTTT. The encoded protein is CASGLPYNTEAFF.

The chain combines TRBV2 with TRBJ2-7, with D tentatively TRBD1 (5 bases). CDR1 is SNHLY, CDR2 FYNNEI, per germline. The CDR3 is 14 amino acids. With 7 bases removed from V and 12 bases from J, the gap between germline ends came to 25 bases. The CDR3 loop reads CASTRRTGPSGMYF. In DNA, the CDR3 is TGTGCCAGCACCAGAAGGACGGGCCCTTCAGGGATGTACTTC.

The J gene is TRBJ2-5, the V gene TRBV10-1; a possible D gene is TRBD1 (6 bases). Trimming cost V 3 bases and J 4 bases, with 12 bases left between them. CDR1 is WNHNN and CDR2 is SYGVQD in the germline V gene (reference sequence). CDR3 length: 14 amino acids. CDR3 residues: CASSEDRTRETQYF. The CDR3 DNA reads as TGCGCCAGCAGTGAAGACAGGACCCGAGAGACCCAGTACTTC.

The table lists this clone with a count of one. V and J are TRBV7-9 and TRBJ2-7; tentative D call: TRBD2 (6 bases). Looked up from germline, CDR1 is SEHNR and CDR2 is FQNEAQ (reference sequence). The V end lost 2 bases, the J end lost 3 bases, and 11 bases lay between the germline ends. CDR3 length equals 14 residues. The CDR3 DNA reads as TGTGCCAGCAGCTTATTCGGGGGTGGCTACGAGCAGTACTTC. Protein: CASSLFGGGYEQYF.

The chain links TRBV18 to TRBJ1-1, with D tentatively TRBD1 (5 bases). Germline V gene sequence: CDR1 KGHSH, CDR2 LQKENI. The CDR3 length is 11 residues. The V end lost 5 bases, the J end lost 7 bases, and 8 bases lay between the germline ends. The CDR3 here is CASSWGVEAFF. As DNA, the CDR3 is TGTGCCAGCTCATGGGGGGTTGAAGCTTTCTTT.

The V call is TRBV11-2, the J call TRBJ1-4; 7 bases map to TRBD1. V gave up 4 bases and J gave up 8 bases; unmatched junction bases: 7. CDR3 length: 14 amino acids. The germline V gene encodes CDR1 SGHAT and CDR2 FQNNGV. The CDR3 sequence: CASSSTGLGEKLFF. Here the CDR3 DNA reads TGTGCCAGCAGCTCGACAGGGCTTGGAGAAAAACTGTTTTTT.

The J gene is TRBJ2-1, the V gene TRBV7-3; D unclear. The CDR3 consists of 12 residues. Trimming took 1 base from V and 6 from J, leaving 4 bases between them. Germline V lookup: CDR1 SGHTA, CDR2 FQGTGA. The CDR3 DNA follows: TGTGCCAGCAGCTTAAAGCCCAATGAGCAGTTCTTC. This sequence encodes CASSLKPNEQFF.

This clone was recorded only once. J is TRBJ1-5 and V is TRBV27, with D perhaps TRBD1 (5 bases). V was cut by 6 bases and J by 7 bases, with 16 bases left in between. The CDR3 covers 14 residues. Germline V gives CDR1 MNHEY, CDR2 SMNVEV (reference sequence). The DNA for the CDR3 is TGTGCCAGCAGCCGAACAGGTGGCCGGCAGCCCCAGCATTTT. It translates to CASSRTGGRQPQHF.

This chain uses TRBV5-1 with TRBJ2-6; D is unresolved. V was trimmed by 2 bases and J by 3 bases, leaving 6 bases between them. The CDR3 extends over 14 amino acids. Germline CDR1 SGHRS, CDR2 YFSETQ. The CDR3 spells CASSFGDGANVLTF. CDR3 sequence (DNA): TGCGCCAGCAGCTTTGGAGATGGGGCCAACGTCCTGACTTTC.

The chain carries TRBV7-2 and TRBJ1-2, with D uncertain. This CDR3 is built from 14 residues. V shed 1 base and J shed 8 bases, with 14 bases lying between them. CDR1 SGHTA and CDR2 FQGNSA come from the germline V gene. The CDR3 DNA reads TGTGCCAGCAGCTTAGACCCGCGAGGAGGAGGCTACACCTTC. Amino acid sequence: CASSLDPRGGGYTF. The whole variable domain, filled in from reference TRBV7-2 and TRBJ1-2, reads GAGVSQSPSNKVTEKGKDVELRCDPISGHTALYWYRQSLGQGLEFLIYFQGNSAPDKSGLPSDRFSAERTGGSVSTLTIQRTQQEDSAVYLCASSLDPRGGGYTFGSGTRLTVV.